The next 21 T cell receptor beta chains were all read from a single sample in a study of CD8+CD57+ T cells in acquired aplastic anemia. For CDR3 and TCR beta VDJ profiling, genomic DNA was the template used. Each CDR3 protein gets one entry after TCRdb re-called the reads with MiXCR. Found here are hundreds of thousands of distinct CDR3 sequences, about a third of them singletons; the top ten hold less than 0.85%. Patients included in sequencing had previously demonstrated CD8+CD57+ cell expansion by flow cytometry. The sample taken for sequencing was sorted CD4+, CD8+, or CD8+CD57+ T cells (not recorded which) from PBMCs. The receptors originated from a human donor with aplastic anemia.

This clonotype occurred a few times. Because the CDR3 is missing its conserved closing phenylalanine or tryptophan, this is likely a read error. The chain employs TRBV10-3 and TRBJ2-7, with TRBD1 identical over 7 bases. Germline-derived CDR1 and CDR2 are ENHRY and SYGVKD. The CDR3 is 14 residues long. V shed 10 bases, J shed 0 bases, and the junction held 9 bases outside the gene matches. The CDR3 is CASMDRFSSYEQYL. The DNA of the CDR3 is TGTGCCAGTATGGACAGGTTTAGCTCCTACGAGCAGTACCTC.

V usage is TRBV25-1 and J usage is TRBJ1-6; a possible D gene is TRBD1 (5 bases). The CDR3 is 16 amino acids. V was cut by 5 bases and J by 0 bases, with 11 bases left in between. Per the germline V gene, CDR1 is MGHDK and CDR2 is SYGVNS. CDR3 DNA sequence: TGTGCCAGCAGTCCTCAGACAGTCTCCTATAATTCACCCCTCCACTTT. As protein: CASSPQTVSYNSPLHF.

This chain connects TRBV19 to TRBJ1-2; maybe TRBD1 (6 bases). V shed 5 bases and J shed 7 bases, with 20 bases lying between them. Germline V CDR1 and CDR2: LNHDA, SQIVND (reference sequence). The CDR3 has 15 residues. The CDR3 loop is CASSPGDTSGGGYTF. Written as DNA, the CDR3 is TGTGCCAGTAGTCCGGGGGACACATCAGGCGGTGGCTACACCTTC.

This clonotype appeared many times. The rearrangement links TRBV13 to TRBJ1-2; perhaps TRBD1 as D (5 bases). The CDR3 runs 13 residues. V lost 5 bases to trimming and J lost 2 bases, with 9 bases between them. In germline, CDR1 is PRHDT, CDR2 FYEKMQ (reference sequence). CDR3 DNA: TGTGCCAGCAGCGCAGGGTTGAACTATGGCTACACCTTC. Residues: CASSAGLNYGYTF.

This clonotype came up a few times. V gene TRBV6-5 combines with J gene TRBJ1-1; D not certain. CDR3 size: 11 residues. Trimming pared 7 bases from V and 3 bases from J, leaving 6 bases between. CDR1 MNHEY and CDR2 SVGAGI come from the germline V gene. CDR3 DNA sequence: TGTGCCAGCACCCAGTACACTGAAGCTTTCTTT. It is translated as CASTQYTEAFF.

The chain links TRBV6-1 to TRBJ1-4; 7 bases are a match to TRBD1. The V and J ends lost 6 bases and 8 bases, in that order; junction bases with no gene match: 9. The CDR3 totals 14 residues. Germline V gene sequence: CDR1 MNHNS, CDR2 SASEGT. Here the CDR3 DNA reads TGTGCCAGCAGCGCGACAGGGAATGGGGAAAAACTGTTTTTT. Encoded protein: CASSATGNGEKLFF.

This clonotype has a count of ten or more. The gene calls are TRBV24-1 and TRBJ2-1; 7 bases match TRBD2. This CDR3 is 16 amino acids long. CDR1 and CDR2 from the germline V gene are KGHDR and SFDVKD. V lost 1 base and J lost 6; bases outside the gene matches: 8. The CDR3 nucleotides read TGTGCCACCAGTGATTTCGGCGGGAGCTTGGCCAATGAGCAGTTCTTC. It specifies CATSDFGGSLANEQFF.

The rearrangement uses TRBV7-8 and TRBJ2-3; maybe TRBD2 (5 bases). V lost 7 bases and J lost 5, with 16 bases in between. Germline CDR1 is SGHVS and CDR2 is FQNEAQ. This CDR3 region has 14 residues. Here the CDR3 reads CASTSGRPRDTQYF. The DNA of the CDR3 is TGTGCCAGCACCTCGGGAAGGCCGAGAGATACGCAGTATTTT.

The chain joins TRBV10-3 to TRBJ2-7; D unclear. CDR1 ENHRY and CDR2 SYGVKD come from the germline V gene. V lost 3 bases, J lost 2 bases, and 11 bases lay in between. The CDR3 has 14 amino acids. CDR3 nucleotides: TGTGCCATCAGTGATGCAGATCGACCCTACGAGCAGTACTTC. It encodes CAISDADRPYEQYF.

A remark on this clonotype: It is likely a read error, because the conserved phenylalanine at the end of the CDR3 is missing. No DNA is shown, since the ends of the CDR3 on it are uncertain; the CDR3 is the one TCRdb lists. This chain joins TRBV10-2 and TRBJ2-1; the table's D gene call, TRBD2, was not cross checked with the DNA. The CDR3 spans 14 amino acids, including both terminal residues. Germline values: CDR1 WSHSY, CDR2 SAAADI. The CDR3 is CASSESASGGASTV.

The chain recombines TRBV12-3 or TRBV12-4 with TRBJ1-2; a possible D gene is TRBD1 (5 bases). The CDR3 covers 14 residues. V dropped 11 bases and J dropped 4 bases, with 20 bases sitting between them. The CDR3 protein is CAGTRDGTTYGYTF. CDR3 bases: TGTGCCGGCACCCGGGACGGAACGACCTATGGCTACACCTTC.

The chain employs TRBV6-1 and TRBJ2-2; D is undetermined. Trimming removed 1 base from V and 0 bases from J, with 6 bases in between. The CDR3 runs to 15 residues. Looked up from germline, CDR1 is MNHNS and CDR2 is SASEGT. CDR3 coding DNA: TGTGCCAGCAGTGAAGTCGGAGCGAACACCGGGGAGCTGTTTTTT. Residues: CASSEVGANTGELFF.

In its sample, this clonotype was seen a few times. A read error may explain this, as a much larger clone is one base away. This chain connects TRBV15 to TRBJ1-4; D unclear. The CDR3 loop spans 13 amino acids. V was shortened by 5 bases and J by 8 bases, with 12 bases between the two germline ends. CDR1 and CDR2 (germline): LNHNV, YYDKDF (reference sequence). The CDR3 DNA follows: TGTGCCACCAGCGGAGTCGGGGAAGAAAAACTGTTTTTT. Its translation: CATSGVGEEKLFF.

The V gene is TRBV4-1, the J gene TRBJ2-3; possible D gene TRBD2, 5 bases. This CDR3 region has 15 residues. The ends were cut back, 1 base at V and 0 bases at J, with 8 bases in the middle. CDR1 and CDR2 (germline): MGHRA, YSYEKL. CDR3 DNA sequence: TGCGCCAGCAGCCAAGTCGGGGTTAGCACAGATACGCAGTATTTT. Encoded protein: CASSQVGVSTDTQYF.

On this clonotype itself: A much larger clone lies a single base off, so this may be a read error. CDR3 sequence: CASSLLATTHNEQFF. CDR3 coding DNA: TGCGCCAGCAGTCTACTAGCGACCACCCACAATGAGCAGTTCTTC. V usage is TRBV10-2 and J usage is TRBJ2-1, with TRBD2 identical over 7 bases. Trimming cost V 5 bases and J 5 bases; bases outside gene matches: 9. CDR1 is WSHSY and CDR2 is SAAADI in the germline V gene. The CDR3 totals 15 residues.

CDR3 DNA: TGTGCCTGGAGTGTTTCCAGGCGTGAGGAGACCCAGTACTTC. This translates into CAWSVSRREETQYF. The chain is built from TRBV30 and TRBJ2-5; D not certain. The CDR3 is 14 residues long. V shed 0 bases and J shed 5 bases, with 13 bases lying between them. The germline CDR1 and CDR2 sequences are GTSNPN and SVGIG (reference sequence).

A remark on this clonotype: The conserved phenylalanine or tryptophan normally closing the CDR3 is absent here, so this likely arose from a read error. The genes are TRBV20-1 and TRBJ2-7; no definite D call. Trimming pared 2 bases from V and 0 bases from J, leaving 8 bases between. The CDR3 runs to 13 residues. Germline V lookup: CDR1 DFQATT, CDR2 SNEGSKA (reference sequence). This CDR3 is CSARSSTSYEQYL. The CDR3 DNA reads as TGCAGTGCTAGAAGTTCGACCTCCTACGAGCAGTACCTC.

This clonotype appeared many times. The CDR3 region is CASSIQGAYTEAFF. CDR3 DNA: TGTGCCAGTAGTATCCAGGGGGCGTACACTGAAGCTTTCTTT. The chain combines TRBV19 with TRBJ1-1; 8 nucleotides line up with TRBD1. Looked up from germline, CDR1 is LNHDA and CDR2 is SQIVND (reference sequence). The CDR3 spans 14 residues. The junction had 3 bases not matched to a gene; V was cut back by 3 bases and J by 3 bases.

Only a few counts were recorded for this clonotype. The chain links TRBV20-1 to TRBJ2-1, with 13 bases identical to TRBD2. V shed 6 bases, J shed 8 bases, and the junction held 7 bases outside the gene matches. The CDR3 runs to 14 residues. CDR1 and CDR2 (germline): DFQATT, SNEGSKA (reference sequence). As DNA, the CDR3 is TGCAGTGCAATACTAGCGGGGGGGAGCGATGAGCAGTTCTTC. Translated: CSAILAGGSDEQFF.

Comment on this clonotype: The junction differs from germline at one of its ends, possibly a read error. V usage is TRBV7-9 and J usage is TRBJ1-4; possible D gene TRBD1, 5 bases. This CDR3 spans 14 amino acids. Germline loops: CDR1 SEHNR, CDR2 FQNEAQ (reference sequence). As DNA, the CDR3 is TGTGCCAGCAGCTCAGGGACGGCTAATGAGAAACTGGTTTTT. This encodes CASSSGTANEKLVF.

This clonotype was detected only a few times. The chain combines TRBV9 with TRBJ1-2, with D unclear. V was trimmed by 7 bases and J by 2 bases, leaving 18 bases between them. CDR1 and CDR2 from the germline V gene are SGDLS and YYNGEE. This CDR3 has 15 amino acids. Here the CDR3 reads CASSTDSRPNYGYTF. Written as DNA, the CDR3 is TGTGCCAGCTCAACGGATTCTCGCCCCAACTATGGCTACACCTTC.